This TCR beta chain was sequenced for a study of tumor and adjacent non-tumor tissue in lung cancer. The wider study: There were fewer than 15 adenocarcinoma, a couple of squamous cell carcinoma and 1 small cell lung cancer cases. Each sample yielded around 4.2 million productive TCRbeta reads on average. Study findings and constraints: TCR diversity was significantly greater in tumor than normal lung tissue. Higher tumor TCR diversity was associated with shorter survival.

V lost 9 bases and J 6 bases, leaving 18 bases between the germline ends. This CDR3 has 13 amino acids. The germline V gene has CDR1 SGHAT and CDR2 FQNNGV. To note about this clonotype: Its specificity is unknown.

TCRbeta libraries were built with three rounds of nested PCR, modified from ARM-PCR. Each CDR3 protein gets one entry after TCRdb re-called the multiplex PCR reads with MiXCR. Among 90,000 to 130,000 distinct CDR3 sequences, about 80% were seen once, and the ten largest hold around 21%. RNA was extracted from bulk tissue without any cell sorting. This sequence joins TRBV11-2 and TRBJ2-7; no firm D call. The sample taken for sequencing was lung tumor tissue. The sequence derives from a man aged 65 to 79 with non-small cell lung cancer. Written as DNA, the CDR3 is TGTGCCAGTAGCCAAAGGACCGAGAGCGAGCAGTACTTC. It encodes CASSQRTESEQYF.